Listed below are T cell receptor beta chains from one sample, sequenced in a study of T cell clones after liver transplantation. The repertoire was sequenced with immunoSEQ multiplex PCR; TCRdb's copy has only in-frame clones and lacks some. The table has 55,000 to 75,000 clones, 80% to 95% seen once; the top ten hold more than 0.85%. This specimen was CD4+ T cells from blood, taken around 25 months after liver transplant. These receptors were taken from a human patient who received a liver transplant. Certain T cells may be donor cells from the graft. The conserved cysteine and the conserved F or W are not part of the CDR3 here. The order of the fields is V gene, clone size, CDR3 protein. Size tells how often a clone was seen (once, few, many) or the class of an expanded clone, and some rows leave it out.

TRBV11-2	NA	ASSLAPRAGRGYGYT
TRBV28	NA	ASKSTDTQY
TRBV5-1	NA	ASSLLLGGTYEQY
TRBV19	NA	ASSPGQGAYNEQF
TRBV2	NA	ASSPRAGPNTEAF
TRBV11-3	NA	ASSFASTDTQY
TRBV28	few	ASIGGSTLSSGNTIY
TRBV14	NA	ASSQELLSGNTIY
TRBV18	NA	ASSPPHRGGMNTEAF
TRBV5-6	NA	ASSLEVGGRRETQY
TRBV9	NA	ASSVAGAGTGELF
TRBV2	NA	ASRQRTGSDTQY
TRBV18	NA	ASSPPEGVDTEAF
TRBV2	NA	ASSGGTDTQY
TRBV7-6	NA	ASSPRRGQETQY
TRBV4-1	NA	ASSQDRGQGVSYEQY